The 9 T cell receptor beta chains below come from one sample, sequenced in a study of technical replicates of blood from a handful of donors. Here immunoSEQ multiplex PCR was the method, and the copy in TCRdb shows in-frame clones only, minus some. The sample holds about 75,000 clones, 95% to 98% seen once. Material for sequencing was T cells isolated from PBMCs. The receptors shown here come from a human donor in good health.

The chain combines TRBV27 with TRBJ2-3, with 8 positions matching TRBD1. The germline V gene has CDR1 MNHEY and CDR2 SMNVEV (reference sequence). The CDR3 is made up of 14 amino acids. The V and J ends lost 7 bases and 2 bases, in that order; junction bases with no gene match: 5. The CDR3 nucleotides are TGTGCCAGCAACCCCAGGGGGCTCACAGATACGCAGTATTTT. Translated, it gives CASNPRGLTDTQYF.

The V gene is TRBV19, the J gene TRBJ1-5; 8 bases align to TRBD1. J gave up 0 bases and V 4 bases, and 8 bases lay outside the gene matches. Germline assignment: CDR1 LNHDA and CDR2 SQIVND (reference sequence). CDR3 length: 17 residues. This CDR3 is CASSTLMGQVSNQPQHF. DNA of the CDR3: TGTGCCAGTAGTACTCTGATGGGACAGGTTAGCAATCAGCCCCAGCATTTT.

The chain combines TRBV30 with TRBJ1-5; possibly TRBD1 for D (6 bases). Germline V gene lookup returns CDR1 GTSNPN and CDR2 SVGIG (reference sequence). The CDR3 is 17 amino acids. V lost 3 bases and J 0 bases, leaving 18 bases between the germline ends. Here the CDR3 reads CAWSRDKGAFSNQPQHF. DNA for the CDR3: TGTGCCTGGAGCCGGGACAAGGGTGCTTTTAGCAATCAGCCCCAGCATTTT. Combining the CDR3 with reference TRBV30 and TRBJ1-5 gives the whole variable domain SQTIHQWPATLVQPVGSPLSLECTVEGTSNPNLYWYRQAAGRGLQLLFYSVGIGQISSEVPQNLSASRPQDRQFILSSKKLLLSDSGFYLCAWSRDKGAFSNQPQHFGDGTRLSIL.

For the CDR3, the DNA is TGTGCCAGCAGCCCCCCTCCGGGACAGGGGGATGAAAAACTGTTTTTT. Translation: CASSPPPGQGDEKLFF. This chain joins TRBV6-6 and TRBJ1-4, with 11 bases aligning to TRBD1. The CDR3 totals 16 residues. CDR1 and CDR2 from the germline V gene are MNHNY and SVGAGI (reference sequence). Trimming took 6 bases from V and 6 from J; bases not matched to a gene: 9.

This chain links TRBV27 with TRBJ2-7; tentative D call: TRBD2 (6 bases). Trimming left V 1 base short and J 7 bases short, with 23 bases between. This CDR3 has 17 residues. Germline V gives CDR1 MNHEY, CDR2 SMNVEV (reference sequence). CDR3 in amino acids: CASSLFSGLAFGKEQYF. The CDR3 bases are TGTGCCAGCAGTTTATTTTCCGGTCTAGCGTTCGGAAAGGAGCAGTACTTC.

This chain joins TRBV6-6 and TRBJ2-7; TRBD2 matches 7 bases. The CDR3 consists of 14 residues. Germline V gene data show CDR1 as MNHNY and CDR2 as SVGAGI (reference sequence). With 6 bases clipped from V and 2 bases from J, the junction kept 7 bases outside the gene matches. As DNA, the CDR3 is TGTGCCAGCAGCTGGGGGGAGGGGACCTACGAGCAGTACTTC. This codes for CASSWGEGTYEQYF.

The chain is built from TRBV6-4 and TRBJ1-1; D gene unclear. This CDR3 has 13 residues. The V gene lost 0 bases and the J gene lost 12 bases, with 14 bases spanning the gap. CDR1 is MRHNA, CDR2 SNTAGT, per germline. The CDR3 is CASSDSQTAGTFF. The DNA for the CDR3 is TGTGCCAGCAGTGACTCGCAGACGGCGGGGACTTTCTTT.

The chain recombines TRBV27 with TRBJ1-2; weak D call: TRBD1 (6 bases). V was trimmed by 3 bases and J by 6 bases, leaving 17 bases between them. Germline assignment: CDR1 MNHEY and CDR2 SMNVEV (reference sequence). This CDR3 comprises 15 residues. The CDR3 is CASSFREGVGDGYTF. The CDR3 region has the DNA TGTGCCAGCAGTTTTCGGGAGGGGGTAGGTGATGGCTACACCTTC.

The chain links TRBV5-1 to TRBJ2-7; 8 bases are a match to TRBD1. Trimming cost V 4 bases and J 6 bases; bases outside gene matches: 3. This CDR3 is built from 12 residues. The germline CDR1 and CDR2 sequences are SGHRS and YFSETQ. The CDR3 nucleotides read TGCGCCAGCAGCGATGGACAGGGCGAGCAGTACTTC. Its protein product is CASSDGQGEQYF. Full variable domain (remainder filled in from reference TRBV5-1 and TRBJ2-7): KAGVTQTPRYLIKTRGQQVTLSCSPISGHRSVSWYQQTPGQGLQFLFEYFSETQRNKGNFPGRFSGRQFSNSRSEMNVSTLELGDSALYLCASSDGQGEQYFGPGTRLTVT.